A single sample is the source of the 15 T cell receptor beta chains below, sequenced in a study of PD-1 blockade in classical Hodgkin lymphoma. Here immunoSEQ multiplex PCR was the method, and the copy in TCRdb shows in-frame clones only, minus some. The repertoire holds 30,000 to 40,000 clones, with roughly 90% as singletons. Every patient was affected by relapse after autologous stem cell transplantation, while exposure to brentuximab vedotin was not uniform. Purified CD4+ T cells were obtained from thawed PBMCs through magnetic negative selection. The sequences come from CD4+ T cells from blood, collected at baseline. These TCRs come from a human donor with classical Hodgkin lymphoma.

The rearrangement joins TRBV19 to TRBJ1-1, with D possibly being TRBD1 (6 bases). Trimming removed 3 bases from V and 0 bases from J, with 11 bases in between. Germline values: CDR1 LNHDA, CDR2 SQIVND (reference sequence). The CDR3 runs 15 residues. In DNA form, the CDR3 reads TGTGCCAGTAGTATTTCCCGGACAGTGAACACTGAAGCTTTCTTT. Protein: CASSISRTVNTEAFF.

The sample holds a few counts of this clone. The junction and the germline gene differ at one end; a read error may be behind it. The J gene is TRBJ1-1, the V gene TRBV7-7; 10 bases line up with TRBD1. The CDR3 spans 13 residues. Germline V lookup: CDR1 SSHAT, CDR2 FNYEAQ (reference sequence). The CDR3 nucleotides are TGTGCTAGCAGCCAGGACAGGGGGACTGAAGCTTTCTTT. It encodes CASSQDRGTEAFF. Variable domain in full (rest from reference TRBV7-7 and TRBJ1-1): GAGVSQSPRYKVTKRGQDVTLRCDPISSHATLYWYQQALGQGPEFLTYFNYEAQPDKSGLPSDRFSAERPEGSISTLTIQRTEQRDSAMYRCASSQDRGTEAFFGQGTRLTVV.

The chain links TRBV25-1 to TRBJ2-1; TRBD2 is a possible D gene (6 bases). CDR3 length equals 14 residues. CDR1 MGHDK and CDR2 SYGVNS come from the germline V gene. V shed 4 bases and J shed 3 bases, with 10 bases lying between them. CDR3 DNA: TGTGCCAGCAGTGTAGCGGAGAACTACAATGAGCAGTTCTTC. Encoded protein: CASSVAENYNEQFF.

The chain couples TRBV19 to TRBJ1-1; D possibly corresponds to TRBD1 (5 bases). The CDR3 is 17 residues long. From germline, CDR1 is LNHDA and CDR2 SQIVND (reference sequence). V lost 3 bases and J lost 0, with 17 bases in between. Here the CDR3 reads CASSIWGSSTVNTEAFF. CDR3 nucleotide sequence: TGTGCCAGTAGTATTTGGGGGAGTTCGACGGTGAACACTGAAGCTTTCTTT.

V usage is TRBV20-1 and J usage is TRBJ2-1, with D perhaps matching TRBD2 (6 bases). CDR3 size: 9 residues. In germline, CDR1 is DFQATT, CDR2 SNEGSKA (reference sequence). V gave up 7 bases and J gave up 9 bases, with 7 bases separating them. DNA for the CDR3: TGCAGTGTGGGGGGTGAGCAGTTCTTC. It yields the protein CSVGGEQFF.

This chain uses TRBV5-1 with TRBJ2-3; no clear D gene. Trimming cost V 5 bases and J 6 bases, with 10 bases left between them. The length of the CDR3 is 12 residues. Germline CDR1 and CDR2: SGHRS and YFSETQ. CDR3 protein: CASSRPADTQYF. The DNA of the CDR3 is TGCGCCAGCAGTCGCCCCGCGGATACGCAGTATTTT.

This chain uses TRBV29-1 with TRBJ2-5; D is ambiguous. CDR1 is SQVTM, CDR2 ANQGSEA, per germline. The CDR3 covers 12 residues. Trimming took off 4 bases at V and 4 bases at J, with 10 bases between the two ends. The CDR3 DNA reads as TGCAGCGTTGGTCTAGTGGGAGAGACCCAGTACTTC. Its translation is CSVGLVGETQYF.

The chain is built from TRBV18 and TRBJ2-1, with D perhaps matching TRBD1 or TRBD2 (5 bases each). The CDR3 is 14 amino acids. Germline values: CDR1 KGHSH, CDR2 LQKENI. Deletions cut 5 bases from V and 8 bases from J, with 16 bases between. The CDR3 here is CASSGDPPPDEQFF. CDR3 nucleotide sequence: TGTGCCAGCTCAGGGGACCCCCCCCCAGATGAGCAGTTCTTC.

This chain connects TRBV4-1 to TRBJ2-7; D tentatively reads TRBD1 or TRBD2 (7 bases each). The CDR3 spans 18 residues. Trimming took 4 bases from V and 3 from J, leaving 25 bases between them. Germline CDR1 reads MGHRA; CDR2 reads YSYEKL. The CDR3 coding sequence is TGCGCCAGCAGCCGGCAGGGGGGCGGGAGACAGACGATCTACGAGCAGTACTTC. It yields the protein CASSRQGGGRQTIYEQYF.

The chain combines TRBV28 with TRBJ2-1; 9 bases are shared with TRBD1. With 9 bases clipped from V and 8 bases from J, the junction kept 14 bases outside the gene matches. The V gene's germline CDR1 is MDHEN and CDR2 SYDVKM. This CDR3 contains 15 residues. The CDR3 nucleotides are TGTGCCAGTTCGACCCCGGGACAGGGTATTCATGAGCAGTTCTTC. Residues: CASSTPGQGIHEQFF.

The V and J genes are TRBV6-1 and TRBJ2-5; 9 bases fit TRBD1. The germline CDR1 and CDR2 sequences are MNHNS and SASEGT. J gave up 9 bases and V 8 bases, and 13 bases lay outside the gene matches. The CDR3 has 14 amino acids. The CDR3 DNA sequence: TGTGCCAGCCTCGGACGGGACAGGGAATGGGCCCAGTACTTC. Protein sequence: CASLGRDREWAQYF.

The V call is TRBV13, the J call TRBJ1-4; 8 bases fit TRBD1. The CDR3 is 16 amino acids. CDR1 and CDR2 from the germline V gene are PRHDT and FYEKMQ (reference sequence). The V segment lost 7 bases and the J segment 2 bases; nucleotides outside the gene matches: 9. The CDR3 spells CASTLSGDRTNEKLFF. The CDR3 region has the DNA TGTGCCAGCACCCTCTCCGGGGACAGGACTAATGAAAAACTGTTTTTT. The entire variable domain, with the rest obtained from reference TRBV13 and TRBJ1-4, is as follows: AAGVIQSPRHLIKEKRETATLKCYPIPRHDTVYWYQQGPGQDPQFLISFYEKMQSDKGSIPDRFSAQQFSDYHSELNMSSLELGDSALYFCASTLSGDRTNEKLFFGSGTQLSVL.

The chain employs TRBV6-5 and TRBJ2-1; D may be TRBD2 (6 bases). V was shortened by 8 bases and J by 8 bases, with 13 bases between the two germline ends. Germline-derived CDR1 and CDR2 are MNHEY and SVGAGI. The CDR3 is 12 residues long. The CDR3 DNA sequence: TGTGCCAGCTCAACCGCGGGGTATGAGCAGTTCTTC. This codes for CASSTAGYEQFF.

The chain uses TRBV6-5 and TRBJ1-2; D perhaps matches TRBD1 (5 bases). Germline CDR1 reads MNHEY; CDR2 reads SVGAGI. Trimming shortened V by 1 base and J by 3 bases, and 6 bases separated the two germline ends. The CDR3 has 13 residues. DNA of the CDR3: TGTGCCAGCAGTTACTTGGGGGACTATGGCTACACCTTC. This encodes CASSYLGDYGYTF.

In this sample, this clone turned up once. The V gene is TRBV19, the J gene TRBJ2-7; 10 bases fit TRBD1. In germline, CDR1 is LNHDA, CDR2 SQIVND (reference sequence). The CDR3 runs 15 residues. V dropped 0 bases and J dropped 4; count of bases not matched to a gene: 3. CDR3 DNA sequence: TGTGCCAGTAGTATAGAGGGGGGACAGGGGTACGAGCAGTACTTC. Its protein product is CASSIEGGQGYEQYF.